The clone carrying this T cell receptor beta chain appeared a single time. The sample belongs to a study of blood T cell repertoires in COVID-19. Either two negative PCRs, clearance, or symptom resolution qualified Cohort 3 donors as recovered. Original processing notes: Nucleated cell number was recorded as an estimate derived from reference gene primer amplification. This table comes from immunoSEQ multiplex PCR, and its TCRdb copy is limited to in-frame clones, with some not included. V and J calls and clone size follow that table, whereas D and trimming were derived from the DNA. The sample has hundreds of thousands of clones, about 85% seen once. With 6 bases clipped from V and 10 bases from J, the junction kept 7 bases outside the gene matches. There are 14 residues in the CDR3. CDR1 and CDR2 (germline): LGHDT, YNNKEL (reference sequence).

This sequence joins TRBV3-1 (or the pseudogene TRBV3-2) and TRBJ1-6, with TRBD1 identical over 9 bases. This clonotype was obtained from a man in his forties who had recovered from COVID-19. The specimen sequenced was PBMCs or T cells enriched from blood (not recorded which). As DNA, the CDR3 is TGTGCCAGCAGGGAACAGGGGGCGCGGTCACCCCTCCACTTT. Its protein is CASREQGARSPLHF.